The sequence of this TCR beta chain was determined in a study of PD-1 blockade in classical Hodgkin lymphoma. Study results and caveats: By C4D1, diversity of CD4+ TCRs had risen significantly, whereas that of CD8+ TCRs had not. As was reported, newly diagnosed patients showed lower baseline TCR diversity than healthy donors did.

Germline CDR1 SQVTM, CDR2 ANQGSEA. V was clipped by 4 bases and J by 3 bases, with 3 bases between them. The CDR3 is made up of 10 amino acids. Turning to this clone: Its antigen remains unknown.

Some clones are missing from TCRdb's copy, which holds only in-frame ones; the method was immunoSEQ multiplex PCR. The data contain 43,000 or so clones, 88% of them singletons. Every single patient, without exception, relapsed after autologous stem cell transplantation, and brentuximab vedotin exposure varied. Sequenced here: peripheral blood mononuclear cells (PBMCs), sampled at baseline. The source is a human donor with classical Hodgkin lymphoma. V usage is TRBV29-1 and J usage is TRBJ2-5; D not certain. The CDR3 bases are TGCAGCGTTGGGGAAGAGACCCAGTACTTC. Translated: CSVGEETQYF.